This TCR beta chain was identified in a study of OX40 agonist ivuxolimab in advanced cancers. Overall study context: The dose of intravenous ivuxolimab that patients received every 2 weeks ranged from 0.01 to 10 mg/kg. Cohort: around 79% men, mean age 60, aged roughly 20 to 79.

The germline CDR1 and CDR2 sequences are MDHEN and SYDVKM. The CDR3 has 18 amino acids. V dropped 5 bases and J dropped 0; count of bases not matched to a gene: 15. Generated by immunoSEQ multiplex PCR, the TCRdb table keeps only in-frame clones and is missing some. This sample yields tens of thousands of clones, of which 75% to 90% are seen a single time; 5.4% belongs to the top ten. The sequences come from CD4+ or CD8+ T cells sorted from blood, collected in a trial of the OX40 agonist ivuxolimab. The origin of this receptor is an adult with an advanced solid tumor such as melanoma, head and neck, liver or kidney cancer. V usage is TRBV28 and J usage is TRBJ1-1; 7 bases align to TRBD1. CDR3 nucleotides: TGTGCCAGCAGTGCCCGTCCGGGACAGAAAAAGGTGAACACTGAAGCTTTCTTT. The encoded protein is CASSARPGQKKVNTEAFF. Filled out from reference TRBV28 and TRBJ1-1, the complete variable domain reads DVKVTQSSRYLVKRTGEKVFLECVQDMDHENMFWYRQDPGLGLRLIYFSYDVKMKEKGDIPEGYSVSREKKERFSLILESASTNQTSMYLCASSARPGQKKVNTEAFFGQGTRLTVV.